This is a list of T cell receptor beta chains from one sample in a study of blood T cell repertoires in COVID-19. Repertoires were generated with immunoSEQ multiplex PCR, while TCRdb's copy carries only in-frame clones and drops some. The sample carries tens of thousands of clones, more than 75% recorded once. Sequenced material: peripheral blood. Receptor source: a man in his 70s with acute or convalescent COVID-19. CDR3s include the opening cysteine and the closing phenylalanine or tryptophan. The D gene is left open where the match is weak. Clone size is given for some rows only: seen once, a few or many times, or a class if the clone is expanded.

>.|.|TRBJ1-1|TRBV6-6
TGTGCCAGCAGTTCACAGGGCAACACTGAAGCTTTCTTT
CASSSQGNTEAFF
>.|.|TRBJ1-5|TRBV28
TGTGCCAGCAGGCGAGCGACAGGTTATCAGCCCCAGCATTTT
CASRRATGYQPQHF
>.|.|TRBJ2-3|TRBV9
TGTGCCAGCAGCGGCCAGGGGAGGGTCTCTAGCACAGATACGCAGTATTTT
CASSGQGRVSSTDTQYF
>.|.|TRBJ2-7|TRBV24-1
TGTGCCACCAGTTGGAGGGACGAGCAGTACTTC
CATSWRDEQYF
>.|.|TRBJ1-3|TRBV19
TGTGCCAGTAGTATTACCCTGAGCTCTGGAAACACCATATATTTT
CASSITLSSGNTIYF
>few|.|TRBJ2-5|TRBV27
TGTGCCAGCAGGGCAGGACAGGGAGGGCCCCAGTACTTC
CASRAGQGGPQYF
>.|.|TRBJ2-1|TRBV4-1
TGCGCCAGCCAAGACGCTCCGGACCTTCGGGGGACCAACAATGAGCAGTTCTTC
CASQDAPDLRGTNNEQFF
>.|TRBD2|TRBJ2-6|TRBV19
TGTGCCAGTCGATTACTAGCGGGAGGTCTCACTGACTCTGGGGCCAACGTCCTGACTTTC
CASRLLAGGLTDSGANVLTF
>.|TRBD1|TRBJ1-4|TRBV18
TGTGCCAGCTCACGAATGGGACAGGGGGCCCGGTCTGAAAAACTGTTTTTT
CASSRMGQGARSEKLFF
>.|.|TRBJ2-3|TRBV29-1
TGCAGCGTTCTGAGGGGGATCACAGATACGCAGTATTTT
CSVLRGITDTQYF
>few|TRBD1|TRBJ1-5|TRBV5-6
TGTGCCAGCAGCCCTCGGGGACAGGGAGGCAATCAGCCCCAGCATTTT
CASSPRGQGGNQPQHF
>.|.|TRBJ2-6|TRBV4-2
TGTGCCAGCAGCCCTCGGGGGTCTGGGGCCAACGTCCTGACTTTC
CASSPRGSGANVLTF
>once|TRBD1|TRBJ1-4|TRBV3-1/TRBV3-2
TGTGCCAGCAGCTTCAGTCCAGGGACAGGGACCTATGGGCCATATGAAAAACTGTTTTTT
CASSFSPGTGTYGPYEKLFF
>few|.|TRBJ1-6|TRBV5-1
TGCGCCAGCAGCTTCCACAGGATCCGGAATTCACCCCTCCACTTT
CASSFHRIRNSPLHF
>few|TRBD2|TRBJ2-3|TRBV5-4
TGTGCCAGCAGGGCTAGCGGGGGGGCATACGATACGCAGTATTTT
CASRASGGAYDTQYF
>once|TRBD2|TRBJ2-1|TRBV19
TGTGCCAGTAGTACGGAACCGGGACGCTCAGGCGGGGGTGGTGAGCAGTTCTTC
CASSTEPGRSGGGGEQFF
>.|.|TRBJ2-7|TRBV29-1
TGCAGCGTTGATAGAGGGGGTTACGAGCAGTACTTC
CSVDRGGYEQYF
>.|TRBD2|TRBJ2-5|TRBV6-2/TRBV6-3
TGTGCCAGCAGTCACACTAGCGTTCAAGAGACCCAGTACTTC
CASSHTSVQETQYF
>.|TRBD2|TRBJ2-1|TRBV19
TGTGCCAGCACTAGCGGGGCGGTGAGGGAGCAGTTCTTC
CASTSGAVREQFF
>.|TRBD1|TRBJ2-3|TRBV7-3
TGTGCCAGCAGCTCGGGACGCGGACAGGGTGCGGGACCCACAGATACGCAGTATTTT
CASSSGRGQGAGPTDTQYF
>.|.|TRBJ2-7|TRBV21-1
TGTGCCAGCAGACCTACCAGGGACAGCTCCTACGAGCAGTACTTC
CASRPTRDSSYEQYF
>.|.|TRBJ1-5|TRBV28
TGTGCCAGCAGTCCCTACAGGGTTAGCAATCAGCCCCAGCATTTT
CASSPYRVSNQPQHF
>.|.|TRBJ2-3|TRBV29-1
TGCAGCGCCAAAGGGGTCCGGGACACAACTTCTAGCACAGATACGCAGTATTTT
CSAKGVRDTTSSTDTQYF
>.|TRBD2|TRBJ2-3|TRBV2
TGTGCCAGCAGGACTAGCGGGGGGAAGGGTACGCAGTATTTT
CASRTSGGKGTQYF
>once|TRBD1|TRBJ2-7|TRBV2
TGTGCCAGCAGTGAAGAAAGGGACAGCTACGAGCAGTACTTC
CASSEERDSYEQYF
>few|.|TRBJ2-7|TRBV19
TGTGCCAGTAGTATGGAGGATTTCTCCTACGAGCAGTACTTC
CASSMEDFSYEQYF
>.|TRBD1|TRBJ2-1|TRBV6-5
TGTGCCAGTATTGACAGGGTTAACGATCGGTTCTTC
CASIDRVNDRFF
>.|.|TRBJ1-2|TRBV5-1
TGCGCCAGCAGCTTTGGCAGCGGTGGCTATGGCTACACCTTC
CASSFGSGGYGYTF
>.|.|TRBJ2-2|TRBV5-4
TGTGCCAGCAGTCTAACGGGGGTCCCGGGGGAGCTGTTTTTT
CASSLTGVPGELFF
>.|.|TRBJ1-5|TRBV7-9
TGTGCCAGCAGCTCTGGTGGACAGCCACAGCCCCAGCATTTT
CASSSGGQPQPQHF
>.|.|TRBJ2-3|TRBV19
TGTGCCAGTAGAGCGGAGCCTAGCACAGATACGCAGTATTTT
CASRAEPSTDTQYF
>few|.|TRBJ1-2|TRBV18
TGTGCCAGCTCACTGCGGACAGACCCTGACTATGGCTACACCTTC
CASSLRTDPDYGYTF
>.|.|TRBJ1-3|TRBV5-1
TGCGCCAGCAGCTTGACTGTGAGCTCTGGAAACACCATATATTTT
CASSLTVSSGNTIYF
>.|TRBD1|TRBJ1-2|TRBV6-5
TGTGCCAGCATTGGGCCCGGGACAGGGGGCCGCTACACCTTC
CASIGPGTGGRYTF
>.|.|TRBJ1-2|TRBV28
TGTGCCAGCAGCCAGACGTTACAGGGCCCGAAAACCTATGGCTACACCTTC
CASSQTLQGPKTYGYTF
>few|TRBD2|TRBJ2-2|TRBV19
TGTGCCAGTAGCCCCTGGGAGGGACTAGCGGCCGCGAACACCGGGGAGCTGTTTTTT
CASSPWEGLAAANTGELFF
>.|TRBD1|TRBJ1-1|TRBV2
TGTGCCAGCAGCAGGGGACAGCGCACTGAAGCTTTCTTT
CASSRGQRTEAFF
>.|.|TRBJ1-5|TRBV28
TGTGCCAGCAGTTTAGGGGGGGCTGACAATCAGCCCCAGCATTTT
CASSLGGADNQPQHF
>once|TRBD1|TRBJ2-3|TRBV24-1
TGTGCCACCAGTGGGAGGACAGGGAGAACAGATACGCAGTATTTT
CATSGRTGRTDTQYF
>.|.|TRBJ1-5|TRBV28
TGTGCCAGCAGTGAGGGTCAGCCCCAGCATTTT
CASSEGQPQHF
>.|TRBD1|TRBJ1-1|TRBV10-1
TGCGCCAGCAGTGGGACAGGGGTCGCCACTGAAGCTTTCTTT
CASSGTGVATEAFF